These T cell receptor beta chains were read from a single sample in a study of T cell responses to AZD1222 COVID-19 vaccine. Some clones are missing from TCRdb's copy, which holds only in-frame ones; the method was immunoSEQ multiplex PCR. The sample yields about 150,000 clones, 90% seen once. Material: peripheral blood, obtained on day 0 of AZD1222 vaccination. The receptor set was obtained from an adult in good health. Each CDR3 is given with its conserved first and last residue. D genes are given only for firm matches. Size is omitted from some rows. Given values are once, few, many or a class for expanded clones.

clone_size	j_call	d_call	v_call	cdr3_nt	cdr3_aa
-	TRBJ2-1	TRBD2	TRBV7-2	TGTGCCAGCAGCCTGGGACTAGCCAATGAGCAGTTCTTC	CASSLGLANEQFF
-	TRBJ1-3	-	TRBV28	TGTGCCAGCAGTTTGGGGGGGGCCTCTGGAAACACCATATATTTT	CASSLGGASGNTIYF
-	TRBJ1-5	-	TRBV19	TGTGCCAGTAGTATAGATAGGGGCAGAAATCAGCCCCAGCATTTT	CASSIDRGRNQPQHF
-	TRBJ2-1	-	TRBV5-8	TGTGCCAGCAGCCTGATGACTAGCTACAATGAGCAGTTCTTC	CASSLMTSYNEQFF
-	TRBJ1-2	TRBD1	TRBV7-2	TGTGCCAGCAGCTTAGAAAGGAGGGGGACAGGGACTGTTTATGGCTACACCTTC	CASSLERRGTGTVYGYTF
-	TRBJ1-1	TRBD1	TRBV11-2	TGTGCCAGCAGCTTCAACAGGGGGCCGAACACTGAAGCTTTCTTT	CASSFNRGPNTEAFF
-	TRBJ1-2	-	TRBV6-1	TGTGCCAGCAGTGATCGGGCAGGGTATGGCTACACCTTC	CASSDRAGYGYTF
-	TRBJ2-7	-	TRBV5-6	TGTGCCAGCAGCTTTAAGGACCGATGGGGCGAGCAGTACTTC	CASSFKDRWGEQYF
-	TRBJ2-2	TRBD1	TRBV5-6	TGTGCCAGCAGCTTGGTACTGACAGGGGCGAACACCGGGGAGCTGTTTTTT	CASSLVLTGANTGELFF
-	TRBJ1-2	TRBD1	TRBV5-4	TGTGCCAGCAGCCCGGGACAGGGGTCATGGGGCTACACCTTC	CASSPGQGSWGYTF
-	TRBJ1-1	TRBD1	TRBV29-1	TGCAGCGTTGAAGATCGCAGGGGGCTGTGGACTGAAGCTTTCTTT	CSVEDRRGLWTEAFF
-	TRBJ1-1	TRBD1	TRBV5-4	TGTGCCAGCAGCCCCTGGACAGGTGACACTGAAGCTTTCTTT	CASSPWTGDTEAFF
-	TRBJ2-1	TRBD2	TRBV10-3	TGTGCCATCTCGGCTAGCGGGAGGGTAGGGCCCTACAATGAGCAGTTCTTC	CAISASGRVGPYNEQFF
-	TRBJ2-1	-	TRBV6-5	TGTGCCAGCAGCCAGGAGTGGACCGAAAACAATGAGCAGTTCTTC	CASSQEWTENNEQFF
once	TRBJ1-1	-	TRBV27	TGTGCCAGCAGCTGGGGGGGAGGGACTGAAGCTTTCTTT	CASSWGGGTEAFF
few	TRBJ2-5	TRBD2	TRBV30	TGTGCCTGGAGTGGTTGGACTAGCGGGGGGCAAGAGACCCAGTACTTC	CAWSGWTSGGQETQYF
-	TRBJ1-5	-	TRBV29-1	TGCAGCGTTGGGGCAGGGGGCAATCAGCCCCAGCATTTT	CSVGAGGNQPQHF